Presented here are 24 T cell receptor beta chains from one specimen sequenced in a study of preoperative IRX-2 immunotherapy in early breast cancer. Only in-frame clones appear in the TCRdb table, and some are missing; sequencing was by immunoSEQ multiplex PCR. The table includes roughly 5,100 clones, about 61% detected once. Stated treatment: preoperative locoregional IRX-2 cytokine immunotherapy. Sequences were derived from tumor tissue, sampled before IRX-2 immunotherapy. These receptors all stem from a human donor with breast cancer.

V and J are TRBV6-8 and TRBJ2-5, with TRBD1 as a possible D gene (5 bases). The CDR3 consists of 12 residues. V shed 6 bases and J shed 4 bases, with 9 bases lying between them. Germline V lookup: CDR1 MNHGY, CDR2 SAAAGT. CDR3 in DNA: TGTGCCAGCAGCAGGGTCGGAGAGACCCAGTACTTC. This gives the protein CASSRVGETQYF.

This clone appeared a few times. CDR3 sequence: CASSYSNGGTYEQYF. The CDR3 nucleotides are TGTGCCAGCAGTTACTCGAACGGGGGGACCTACGAGCAGTACTTC. V is TRBV6-8 and J is TRBJ2-7, with TRBD2 matching over 7 bases. Germline V CDR1 and CDR2: MNHGY, SAAAGT. The CDR3 has 15 amino acids. The V and J ends lost 0 bases and 2 bases, in that order; junction bases with no gene match: 4.

This clone was observed a handful of times. V and J are TRBV25-1 and TRBJ2-5; a possible D gene is TRBD2 (6 bases). Germline CDR1 is MGHDK and CDR2 is SYGVNS. Trimming took off 4 bases at V and 4 bases at J, with 16 bases between the two ends. CDR3 length: 15 amino acids. CDR3: CASSAGTLRGETQYF. CDR3 coding DNA: TGTGCCAGCAGTGCCGGGACTCTAAGGGGAGAGACCCAGTACTTC.

On this clone: A junction end diverges from the germline sequence, so it may reflect a read error. The rearrangement uses TRBV11-3 and TRBJ2-4; no clear D. CDR3 length equals 14 residues. CDR1 and CDR2 from the germline V gene are SGHNT and YENEEA. The CDR3 protein is CARSLRLAKNIQYF. DNA of the CDR3: TGTGCCAGAAGCTTACGATTAGCCAAAAACATTCAGTACTTC.

This clone was recorded a few times. V and J are TRBV11-3 and TRBJ1-2, with 10 bases lining up with TRBD1. The CDR3 consists of 16 residues. Germline V lookup: CDR1 SGHNT, CDR2 YENEEA. J lost 4 bases, V lost 2 bases, and 7 bases had no gene match. The CDR3 loop is CASSLSLTGGVYGYTF. The CDR3 nucleotides are TGTGCCAGCAGCTTATCTTTGACAGGGGGCGTCTATGGCTACACCTTC. Full variable domain (outside the CDR3, taken from reference TRBV11-3 and TRBJ1-2): EAGVVQSPRYKIIEKKQPVAFWCNPISGHNTLYWYLQNLGQGPELLIRYENEEAVDDSQLPKDRFSAERLKGVDSTLKIQPAELGDSAVYLCASSLSLTGGVYGYTFGSGTRLTVV.

The chain uses TRBV19 and TRBJ2-7; weak D call: TRBD2 (6 bases). The germline V gene encodes CDR1 LNHDA and CDR2 SQIVND (reference sequence). The CDR3 length is 13 residues. V lost 4 bases and J 2 bases, leaving 9 bases between the germline ends. CDR3 coding DNA: TGTGCCAGTAGTAGGAGGGCTGCCTACGAGCAGTACTTC. It is translated as CASSRRAAYEQYF.

This clone was seen once. Other nucleotide sequences in the sample specify the same CDR3. The chain carries TRBV19 and TRBJ1-2; 8 bases fit TRBD1. The CDR3 is 15 residues long. Germline V lookup: CDR1 LNHDA, CDR2 SQIVND (reference sequence). V was pared by 3 bases and J by 5 bases, with 8 bases of the junction left unmatched. The CDR3 DNA follows: TGTGCCAGTAGTATTTTTAGGGACAGGACATATGGCTACACCTTC. The encoded protein is CASSIFRDRTYGYTF.

The rearrangement links TRBV6-8 to TRBJ1-1; D ambiguous. Trimming removed 6 bases from V and 4 bases from J, with 12 bases in between. CDR3 size: 13 residues. In germline, CDR1 is MNHGY, CDR2 SAAAGT. CDR3 coding DNA: TGTGCCAGCAGAATGTACGAGGTCACTGAAGCTTTCTTT. Protein: CASRMYEVTEAFF.

The chain joins TRBV6-8 to TRBJ2-7; TRBD2 aligns across 10 bases. The CDR3 consists of 22 residues. The V gene's germline CDR1 is MNHGY and CDR2 SAAAGT. J gave up 8 bases and V 7 bases, and 35 bases lay outside the gene matches. The CDR3 loop reads CASTKMFEAWVSGRPPPSQQYF. The CDR3 nucleotides are TGTGCCAGCACTAAAATGTTTGAGGCTTGGGTTAGCGGGAGGCCCCCGCCCAGCCAGCAGTACTTC.

CDR3 loop: CASSYSGGFSGNTIYF. DNA of the CDR3: TGTGCCAGCAGTTACTCGGGCGGTTTCTCTGGAAACACCATATATTTT. The V and J genes are TRBV6-8 and TRBJ1-3; no definite D call. The V end lost 0 bases, the J end lost 0 bases, and 9 bases lay between the germline ends. Per the germline V gene, CDR1 is MNHGY and CDR2 is SAAAGT. There are 16 residues in the CDR3.

V is TRBV6-8 and J is TRBJ1-1; D unclear. Germline V lookup: CDR1 MNHGY, CDR2 SAAAGT. With 6 bases removed from V and 3 bases from J, the gap between germline ends came to 8 bases. This CDR3 region has 12 residues. The CDR3: CASRTLDTEAFF. The CDR3, as DNA: TGTGCCAGCAGAACATTGGACACTGAAGCTTTCTTT.

This rearrangement joins TRBV7-1 to TRBJ2-7; TRBD1 aligns across 7 bases. TRBV7-1 is reported as an ORF; its role is uncertain. This CDR3 has 15 amino acids. Trimming removed 4 bases from V and 2 bases from J; junction bases left unmatched: 8. CDR3: CASSLKGASPYEQYF. The CDR3 bases are TGTGCCAGCAGCTTAAAGGGGGCCTCTCCCTACGAGCAGTACTTC.

The chain employs TRBV5-1 and TRBJ1-2, with 8 bases that match TRBD1. After removal of 2 bases from V and 3 bases from J, the junction contained 3 bases not matched to a gene. The length of the CDR3 is 14 residues. Germline values: CDR1 SGHRS, CDR2 YFSETQ. The CDR3 here is CASSFPGGDYGYTF. CDR3 sequence (DNA): TGCGCCAGCAGCTTTCCAGGGGGCGACTATGGCTACACCTTC.

The rearrangement links TRBV9 to TRBJ2-3, with TRBD2 matching over 9 bases. The J segment lost 0 bases and the V segment lost 3 bases, leaving 5 bases of the junction unmatched. Germline CDR1 reads SGDLS; CDR2 reads YYNGEE. The CDR3 is made up of 16 amino acids. DNA for the CDR3: TGTGCCAGCAGCGAATATAGCGGGAGCAGCACAGATACGCAGTATTTT. Translation: CASSEYSGSSTDTQYF.

This chain links TRBV7-7 with TRBJ2-1; 7 bases agree with TRBD2. Losses at the gene ends were 1 base for V and 0 bases for J; bases not matched to a gene: 9. The CDR3 has 18 residues. From germline, CDR1 is SSHAT and CDR2 FNYEAQ (reference sequence). The CDR3 sequence is CASSLDQGGSSSYNEQFF. CDR3 bases: TGTGCCAGCAGCTTAGATCAGGGAGGGTCGAGCTCCTACAATGAGCAGTTCTTC.

By share, this clone ranks as medium-sized. The chain carries TRBV15 and TRBJ2-2, with D hard to call. V was cut by 5 bases and J by 0 bases, with 7 bases left in between. The germline CDR1 and CDR2 sequences are LNHNV and YYDKDF (reference sequence). The CDR3 extends over 14 amino acids. The CDR3 region has the DNA TGTGCCACCAGCTTCGGATCGAACACCGGGGAGCTGTTTTTT. Residues: CATSFGSNTGELFF.

The CDR3 here is CASRLGTSGYQETQYF. Here the CDR3 DNA reads TGTGCCAGCAGACTTGGGACTAGCGGGTACCAAGAGACCCAGTACTTC. This sequence joins TRBV11-3 and TRBJ2-5, with 12 bases aligning to TRBD2. Germline V lookup: CDR1 SGHNT, CDR2 YENEEA. V was clipped by 6 bases and J by 0 bases; unmatched bases: 5. This CDR3 has 16 amino acids.

The chain carries TRBV19 and TRBJ2-5, with TRBD2 matching over 10 bases. Germline V gene data show CDR1 as LNHDA and CDR2 as SQIVND (reference sequence). CDR3 size: 15 residues. Trimming removed 1 base from V and 5 bases from J; junction bases left unmatched: 4. The CDR3 DNA follows: TGTGCCAGTAGTATAGTAGCGGGAGGAAGTGAGACCCAGTACTTC. Residues: CASSIVAGGSETQYF.

The chain uses TRBV6-8 and TRBJ1-1, with a tentative D call TRBD1 (6 bases). The germline V and J ends were trimmed by 6 bases and 8 bases, with 13 bases remaining between them. This CDR3 has 12 residues. Germline V gene data show CDR1 as MNHGY and CDR2 as SAAAGT. CDR3 nucleotides: TGTGCCAGCAGGACAGGTGGAACCGAAGCTTTCTTT. It encodes CASRTGGTEAFF.

The chain carries TRBV5-1 and TRBJ2-1; 10 positions agree with TRBD2. Germline CDR1 is SGHRS and CDR2 is YFSETQ. The CDR3 has 18 residues. Germline trimming cut 2 bases from V and 2 bases from J; bases unmatched to any gene: 10. The CDR3 sequence: CASSFSTSGTGAYNEQFF. CDR3 coding DNA: TGCGCCAGCAGCTTCAGTACTAGCGGGACCGGCGCCTACAATGAGCAGTTCTTC.

CDR3 sequence: CASSQEGRSTGDEQYF. As DNA, the CDR3 is TGCGCCAGCAGCCAAGAAGGTCGCTCCACAGGGGACGAGCAGTACTTC. The rearrangement links TRBV1 to TRBJ2-7; TRBD1, the table's D call, lacks a check against the DNA. TRBV1 is reported as a pseudogene. This CDR3 region has 16 residues.

This chain links TRBV28 with TRBJ1-1; 9 bases map to TRBD1. J was trimmed by 6 bases and V by 7 bases; bases with no gene match: 6. The germline gives CDR1 MDHEN, CDR2 SYDVKM. The CDR3 is 13 residues long. Here the CDR3 reads CASITQGASEAFF. CDR3 nucleotide sequence: TGTGCCAGCATCACACAGGGGGCGTCTGAAGCTTTCTTT.

This rearrangement joins TRBV11-3 to TRBJ1-3; maybe TRBD1 (5 bases). From germline, CDR1 is SGHNT and CDR2 YENEEA. The CDR3 totals 14 residues. Trimming shortened V by 5 bases and J by 1 base, and 9 bases separated the two germline ends. The CDR3 protein is CASSIEGSGNTIYF. Written as DNA, the CDR3 is TGTGCCAGCAGCATCGAGGGGTCTGGAAACACCATATATTTT.

This clone was recorded a few times. Here the CDR3 reads CASKEREVTDTQYF. The CDR3 DNA sequence: TGTGCCAGCAAGGAGCGGGAGGTTACAGATACGCAGTATTTT. This sequence joins TRBV6-8 and TRBJ2-3; 9 bases match TRBD2. CDR3 length: 14 amino acids. The germline V gene has CDR1 MNHGY and CDR2 SAAAGT. V lost 7 bases to trimming and J lost 3 bases; unmatched junction nucleotides: 5.